This TCR beta chain is drawn from a study of vaccination effects on CD4 cells after COVID-19. Cells that had been cultured for ten to eleven days were the source of isolated CD4+ T cells. By PCR, the person was confirmed to have had SARS-CoV-2 infection between March and December 2020. Vaccination of participants consisted of two doses of either the BNT162b2 or mRNA-1273 vaccine. Germline V gives CDR1 LGHNA, CDR2 YSLEER. V lost 2 bases and J lost 4; bases outside the gene matches: 14. This CDR3 region has 19 residues. In its sample, this clone was seen once. Its antigen is not identified. Method: immunoSEQ multiplex PCR; TCRdb's copy keeps in-frame clones and lacks some. The sample records roughly 35,000 clones, roughly four fifths being singletons.

The sequence was obtained from a human donor who had a prior SARS-CoV-2 infection. The starting material was CD4+ T cells from PBMCs cultured without peptide, obtained after COVID-19 vaccination. The genes are TRBV4-3 and TRBJ2-7; TRBD2 aligns across 13 bases. CDR3 in DNA: TGCGCCAGCAGCCAACAAGACCCCCGGGGACTAGCGGGACCGTACGAGCAGTACTTC. It translates to CASSQQDPRGLAGPYEQYF.